The 21 T cell receptor beta chains given below trace back to one sample, sequenced in a study of T cell changes during pregnancy in multiple sclerosis. The assay was immunoSEQ multiplex PCR, and TCRdb's table has in-frame clones only and misses some. The sample comprises 40,000 to 55,000 clones, 91% of which are singletons, and roughly 2.7% rests with the top ten. This specimen consisted of CD8+ T cells from peripheral blood mononuclear cells, obtained in the second trimester of pregnancy. The receptor set was obtained from a female donor with multiple sclerosis, enrolled in a pregnancy study.

This chain joins TRBV29-1 and TRBJ1-1; tentatively, D is TRBD1 (5 bases). Germline CDR1 SQVTM, CDR2 ANQGSEA. The CDR3 loop spans 12 amino acids. V dropped 4 bases and J dropped 2 bases, with 8 bases sitting between them. The CDR3 DNA follows: TGCAGCGTTGGATGGGGCAACACTGAAGCTTTCTTT. It is translated as CSVGWGNTEAFF. The complete variable domain, with remaining parts taken from reference TRBV29-1 and TRBJ1-1, reads SAVISQKPSRDICQRGTSLTIQCQVDSQVTMMFWYRQQPGQSLTLIATANQGSEATYESGFVIDKFPISRPNLTFSTLTVSNMSPEDSSIYLCSVGWGNTEAFFGQGTRLTVV.

J is TRBJ1-1 and V is TRBV2, with 8 positions matching TRBD1. Germline V gene data show CDR1 as SNHLY and CDR2 as FYNNEI. The CDR3 sequence is 14 residues long. Trimming cost V 6 bases and J 6 bases; bases outside gene matches: 9. The CDR3 coding sequence is TGTGCCAGCAGCCGACCAGGGGGCAGCCCTGAAGCTTTCTTT. This sequence encodes CASSRPGGSPEAFF.

The rearrangement links TRBV9 to TRBJ2-3; possibly TRBD2 for D (6 bases). V was pared by 0 bases and J by 4 bases, with 6 bases between. The germline CDR1 and CDR2 sequences are SGDLS and YYNGEE. The CDR3 sequence is 13 residues long. CDR3 amino acids: CASSVGGADTQYF. The CDR3, as DNA: TGTGCCAGCAGCGTAGGCGGGGCAGATACGCAGTATTTT.

J is TRBJ1-2 and V is TRBV15, with no clear D. In germline, CDR1 is LNHNV, CDR2 YYDKDF (reference sequence). This CDR3 has 15 amino acids. The ends were cut back, 5 bases at V and 4 bases at J, with 17 bases in the middle. CDR3 protein: CATSLIGGRSYGYTF. The CDR3 DNA reads as TGTGCCACCAGCCTCATCGGAGGAAGGTCCTATGGCTACACCTTC.

V and J are TRBV6-6 and TRBJ1-2; 7 nucleotides align to TRBD1. CDR3 length equals 14 residues. Germline CDR1 reads MNHNY; CDR2 reads SVGAGI (reference sequence). The ends lost 4 bases at V and 6 bases at J; junction bases unmatched: 8. CDR3 DNA: TGTGCCAGCAGTTTGACAGGGACTTGGGATGGCTACACCTTC. Its protein product is CASSLTGTWDGYTF.

The V gene is TRBV7-9, the J gene TRBJ1-6; D gene ambiguous. V lost 5 bases to trimming and J lost 8 bases, with 7 bases between them. Germline CDR1 SEHNR, CDR2 FQNEAQ (reference sequence). The CDR3 loop spans 12 amino acids. CDR3: CASSGSDSPLHF. In DNA, the CDR3 is TGTGCCAGCAGCGGGAGTGATTCACCCCTCCACTTT.

The chain has TRBV9 and TRBJ2-3; 8 positions agree with TRBD2. Germline lookup yields CDR1 SGDLS and CDR2 YYNGEE. The CDR3 length is 16 residues. V was pared by 4 bases and J by 4 bases, with 11 bases of the junction left unmatched. The CDR3 loop is CASSPWDVGGADTQYF. CDR3 DNA sequence: TGTGCCAGCAGCCCATGGGACGTCGGGGGGGCAGATACGCAGTATTTT.

This clone was recorded once. The V call is TRBV5-1, the J call TRBJ2-3, with 9 bases lining up with TRBD2. The length of the CDR3 is 16 residues. The V and J ends lost 4 bases and 3 bases, in that order; junction bases with no gene match: 9. Germline CDR1 and CDR2: SGHRS and YFSETQ. In DNA form, the CDR3 reads TGCGCCAGCAGCGACGGGGCGGGGGGGAGTACAGATACGCAGTATTTT. Its protein product is CASSDGAGGSTDTQYF.

CDR3: CASSYGAGTEAFF. The DNA of the CDR3 is TGTGCCAGCAGTTACGGGGCAGGCACTGAAGCTTTCTTT. This chain connects TRBV6-6 to TRBJ1-1, with a tentative D call TRBD1 (5 bases). The germline V and J ends were trimmed by 2 bases and 4 bases, with 8 bases remaining between them. The CDR3 has 13 residues. CDR1 is MNHNY, CDR2 SVGAGI, per germline (reference sequence).

This sequence joins TRBV15 and TRBJ1-2; weak D call: TRBD1 (5 bases). The V and J ends lost 7 bases and 2 bases respectively, with 17 bases between them. Germline CDR1 and CDR2: LNHNV and YYDKDF (reference sequence). The CDR3 has 15 residues. Here the CDR3 reads CATTIEGRGNYGYTF. Here the CDR3 DNA reads TGTGCCACCACCATTGAGGGGCGGGGAAACTATGGCTACACCTTC.

This sequence joins TRBV18 and TRBJ1-1; 7 bases match TRBD1. V shed 5 bases and J 0 bases; nucleotides not matched to a gene: 9. This CDR3 is built from 16 residues. Germline loops: CDR1 KGHSH, CDR2 LQKENI. The CDR3 bases are TGTGCCAGCTCAGACAGGGCTCAGGCCCTGAACACTGAAGCTTTCTTT. Translated, it gives CASSDRAQALNTEAFF.

The chain employs TRBV5-1 and TRBJ2-1; 10 nucleotides line up with TRBD1. The CDR3 covers 15 residues. Germline V gives CDR1 SGHRS, CDR2 YFSETQ. Trimming at V came to 3 bases and at J to 3 bases, leaving 3 bases not matched to a gene. The CDR3 sequence: CASSYRDRGYNEQFF. CDR3 in DNA: TGCGCCAGCAGCTACCGGGACAGGGGCTACAATGAGCAGTTCTTC.

The CDR3 coding sequence is TGCAGCGCTTCGGGTTATGAGCAGTTCTTC. Translating it yields CSASGYEQFF. The rearrangement uses TRBV29-1 and TRBJ2-1; D unclear. The germline V gene encodes CDR1 SQVTM and CDR2 ANQGSEA. The V and J ends lost 7 bases and 8 bases respectively, with 9 bases between them. The length of the CDR3 is 10 residues.

The rearrangement joins TRBV4-1 to TRBJ1-2; tentative D call: TRBD1 (6 bases). The germline gives CDR1 MGHRA, CDR2 YSYEKL. The CDR3 totals 15 residues. V was pared by 1 base and J by 7 bases, with 16 bases between. The CDR3 reads CASSQAWGGLSGYTF. CDR3 sequence (DNA): TGCGCCAGCAGCCAAGCTTGGGGGGGCCTCAGTGGCTACACCTTC.

On this clone itself: At one of its ends the junction is not consistent with the germline gene, which may arise from a read error. V usage is TRBV4-1 and J usage is TRBJ2-3; a possible D gene is TRBD1 (5 bases). Germline lookup yields CDR1 MGHRA and CDR2 YSYEKL. The length of the CDR3 is 14 residues. CDR3 DNA: TGCGCCAGCAGCCAAGAAGGAGATACAGGTACGCAGTATTTT. Translation: CASSQEGDTGTQYF.

The chain couples TRBV5-6 to TRBJ1-4; D remains ambiguous. The CDR3 runs to 12 residues. Per the germline V gene, CDR1 is SGHDT and CDR2 is YYEEEE. V gave up 4 bases and J gave up 7 bases, with 8 bases separating them. CDR3 DNA sequence: TGTGCCAGCAGCCTATCAGGTGAAAAACTGTTTTTT. Translated: CASSLSGEKLFF.

The V gene is TRBV4-2, the J gene TRBJ1-2, with D perhaps matching TRBD1 (5 bases). This CDR3 has 15 residues. V gave up 4 bases and J gave up 4 bases, with 16 bases separating them. The germline V gene encodes CDR1 LGHNA and CDR2 YNFKEQ. The chain's CDR3 is CASSPLVGAPYGYTF. The CDR3 DNA reads TGTGCCAGCAGCCCCCTCGTAGGGGCCCCCTATGGCTACACCTTC.

This clone was seen just once. V usage is TRBV2 and J usage is TRBJ2-3; 13 nucleotides line up with TRBD2. Per the germline V gene, CDR1 is SNHLY and CDR2 is FYNNEI. CDR3 size: 14 residues. Trimming took 9 bases from V and 8 from J; bases not matched to a gene: 8. The CDR3 DNA sequence: TGTGCCAGTTCTGGACTAGCGGGGGAGTTTACGCAGTATTTT. Translation gives CASSGLAGEFTQYF. Filled out from reference TRBV2 and TRBJ2-3, the complete variable domain reads EPEVTQTPSHQVTQMGQEVILRCVPISNHLYFYWYRQILGQKVEFLVSFYNNEISEKSEIFDDQFSVERPDGSNFTLKIRSTKLEDSAMYFCASSGLAGEFTQYFGPGTRLTVL.

The chain joins TRBV15 to TRBJ1-1, with 9 bases matching TRBD1. The germline gives CDR1 LNHNV, CDR2 YYDKDF (reference sequence). The V gene end was trimmed by 3 bases and the J gene end by 1 base; junction bases not matched to a gene: 3. The CDR3 consists of 15 residues. CDR3 coding DNA: TGTGCCACCAGCAGCCTGGACAGGGGGAACACTGAAGCTTTCTTT. This gives the protein CATSSLDRGNTEAFF.

The CDR3 protein is CASRTGFGDTEAFF. The CDR3 DNA is TGTGCCAGCAGGACAGGGTTTGGGGACACTGAAGCTTTCTTT. The chain uses TRBV5-6 and TRBJ1-1; TRBD1 agrees at 7 bases. The junction had 7 bases not matched to a gene; V was cut back by 5 bases and J by 3 bases. Germline CDR1 and CDR2: SGHDT and YYEEEE. The CDR3 is made up of 14 amino acids.

J is TRBJ2-7 and V is TRBV11-1; D is unclear. The V end lost 2 bases, the J end lost 5 bases, and 7 bases lay between the germline ends. Germline V gives CDR1 SGHAT, CDR2 FQDESV (reference sequence). This CDR3 region has 12 residues. The CDR3 bases are TGTGCCAGCAGCTTACTAGGCGACGAGCAGTACTTC. Protein sequence: CASSLLGDEQYF.